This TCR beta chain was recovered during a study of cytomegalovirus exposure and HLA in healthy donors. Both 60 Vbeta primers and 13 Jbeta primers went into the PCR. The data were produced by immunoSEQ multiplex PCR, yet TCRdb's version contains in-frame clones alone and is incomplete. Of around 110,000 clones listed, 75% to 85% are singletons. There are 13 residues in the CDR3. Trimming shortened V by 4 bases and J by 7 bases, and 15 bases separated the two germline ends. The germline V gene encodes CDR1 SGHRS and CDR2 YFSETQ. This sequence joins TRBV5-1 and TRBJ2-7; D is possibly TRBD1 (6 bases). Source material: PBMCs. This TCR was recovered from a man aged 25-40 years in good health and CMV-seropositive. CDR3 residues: CASSGTQGFEQYF. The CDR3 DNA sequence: TGCGCCAGCAGCGGAACACAGGGATTTGAGCAGTACTTC.